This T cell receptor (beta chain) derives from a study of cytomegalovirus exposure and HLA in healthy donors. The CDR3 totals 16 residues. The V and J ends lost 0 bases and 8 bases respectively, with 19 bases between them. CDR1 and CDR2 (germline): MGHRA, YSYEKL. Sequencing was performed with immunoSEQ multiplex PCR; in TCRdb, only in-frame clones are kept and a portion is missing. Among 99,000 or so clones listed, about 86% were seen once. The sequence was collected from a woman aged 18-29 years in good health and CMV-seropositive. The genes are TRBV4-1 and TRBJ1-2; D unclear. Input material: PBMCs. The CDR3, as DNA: TGCGCCAGCAGCCAAGAGGGTTCGGGATTGGGTACCGGCTACACCTTC. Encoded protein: CASSQEGSGLGTGYTF.